This TCR beta chain was recovered during a study of vaccination effects on CD4 cells after COVID-19. Study-wide results and caveats: Vaccine- and infection-induced clones showed marked clonal contraction late following vaccination.

Antigen-specific CD4+ T cells were first expanded with viral peptide pools by the ViraFEST assay and only then sequenced. Having been cultured for less than 13 days, the cells underwent CD4+ T cell isolation. None of the vaccinated had previously contracted SARS-CoV-2, and their nucleocapsid antibodies tested negative. A density of fewer than 2.5 million PBMC per well was used; these cells were cultured with 9.5 to 10 IU/ml IL-2 and about 10 ug/ml peptides. CDR3 length: 14 amino acids. Per germline, CDR1 LGHNA and CDR2 YSLEER. Trimming removed 1 base from V and 4 bases from J, with 10 bases in between. Assay used: immunoSEQ multiplex PCR; TCRdb lists only in-frame clones, some missing. There are 74,000 or so clones in the sample; roughly 80% occur only once, and 9.5% to 15% lies in the top ten. Remarks on this clone: Its specificity is not known.

The chain uses TRBV4-3 and TRBJ1-2; D not resolved. This sequence was found in a human donor who received a COVID-19 vaccine. The sequencing here drew on CD4+ T cells from PBMCs cultured with SARS-CoV-2 spike peptides, taken before COVID-19 vaccination. The CDR3: CASSQAGSRYGYTF. The CDR3 DNA sequence: TGCGCCAGCAGCCAAGCGGGATCGCGCTATGGCTACACCTTC.